This entry lists 13 T cell receptor beta chains sequenced from one sample in a study of T cell clonotyping in hematopoietic cell transplantation. Generated by immunoSEQ multiplex PCR, the TCRdb table keeps only in-frame clones and is missing some. The sample holds nearly 70,000 clones; about 94% are singletons and the top ten take 1.6%. The sequenced sample consisted of peripheral blood mononuclear cells. These TCRs come from a man in his forties or fifties in good health. Some clones in this sample may be carry-over from other donors' samples.

The chain employs TRBV19 and TRBJ2-3, with D tentatively TRBD2 (5 bases). CDR3 length: 13 residues. V shed 3 bases and J shed 5 bases, with 9 bases lying between them. Germline V CDR1 and CDR2: LNHDA, SQIVND (reference sequence). The chain's CDR3 is CASSMLAEDTQYF. Here the CDR3 DNA reads TGTGCCAGTAGTATGCTAGCCGAAGATACGCAGTATTTT.

On this clone itself: A junction boundary mismatches the germline segment, possibly from a read error. The rearrangement joins TRBV7-2 to TRBJ1-2; 12 bases agree with TRBD1. The CDR3 is 14 amino acids. CDR1 is SGHTA and CDR2 is FQGNSA in the germline V gene. This CDR3 is CASSLIGGQGAPGF. The CDR3 DNA follows: TGTGCCAGCAGCTTGATAGGGGGACAGGGGGCTCCCGGCTTC.

This clone has only one observation. The V gene is TRBV7-7, the J gene TRBJ1-4; the D gene is possibly TRBD1 (5 bases). Trimming removed 6 bases from V and 5 bases from J, with 13 bases in between. The CDR3 has 14 residues. Germline lookup yields CDR1 SSHAT and CDR2 FNYEAQ (reference sequence). The CDR3 region has the DNA TGTGCCAGCAGTCAGAATGGGGCGAATGAAAAACTGTTTTTT. This translates into CASSQNGANEKLFF.

V usage is TRBV29-1 and J usage is TRBJ1-1; D not certain. The length of the CDR3 is 12 residues. Between the trimmed V and J ends, which lost 5 bases and 1 base, there was a span of 8 bases. The germline gives CDR1 SQVTM, CDR2 ANQGSEA. Here the CDR3 DNA reads TGCAGCGTTATCCCAGGGAACACTGAAGCTTTCTTT. Amino acids: CSVIPGNTEAFF.

This clone occurred once. This chain uses TRBV19 with TRBJ1-5; D is undetermined. The germline V and J ends were trimmed by 8 bases and 8 bases, with 25 bases remaining between them. There are 16 residues in the CDR3. Germline V gives CDR1 LNHDA, CDR2 SQIVND (reference sequence). As DNA, the CDR3 is TGTGCCAGTTGTACCTCGGGGAGTGGGAGGGTTAAGCCCCAGCATTTT. It encodes CASCTSGSGRVKPQHF.

The J gene is TRBJ2-2, the V gene TRBV28; D is unresolved. The CDR3 has 14 residues. Germline V gene sequence: CDR1 MDHEN, CDR2 SYDVKM. Trimming cost V 3 bases and J 3 bases, with 8 bases left between them. The CDR3 sequence is CASSFSSHTGELFF. The CDR3 DNA sequence: TGTGCCAGCAGTTTTTCTTCTCACACCGGGGAGCTGTTTTTT.

V is TRBV5-1 and J is TRBJ1-1; D gene uncertain. Germline loops: CDR1 SGHRS, CDR2 YFSETQ. The ends were cut back, 2 bases at V and 0 bases at J, with 8 bases in the middle. This CDR3 region has 14 residues. The DNA for the CDR3 is TGCGCCAGCAGCTTACCCCTTTTGAACACTGAAGCTTTCTTT. It specifies CASSLPLLNTEAFF.

The genes are TRBV6-1 and TRBJ1-5; D not certain. CDR3 length: 12 residues. V was cut by 6 bases and J by 4 bases, with 7 bases left in between. Germline values: CDR1 MNHNS, CDR2 SASEGT. The CDR3 nucleotides read TGTGCCAGCAGCGAGAAAAATCAGCCCCAGCATTTT. Translation gives CASSEKNQPQHF.

This chain connects TRBV6-5 to TRBJ2-3; 8 bases match TRBD1. The CDR3 has 16 residues. Trimming at V came to 2 bases and at J to 0 bases, leaving 4 bases not matched to a gene. Germline CDR1 and CDR2: MNHEY and SVGAGI. The CDR3 loop is CASSYQGQVSTDTQYF. In DNA, the CDR3 is TGTGCCAGCAGTTACCAGGGACAGGTTAGCACAGATACGCAGTATTTT.

The CDR3 region is CASSEALADQPQHF. The CDR3 DNA sequence: TGTGCCAGCAGTGAAGCGCTTGCAGATCAGCCCCAGCATTTT. The chain recombines TRBV2 with TRBJ1-5; no clear D gene. Germline V gene lookup returns CDR1 SNHLY and CDR2 FYNNEI. This CDR3 contains 14 residues. Trimming removed 0 bases from V and 5 bases from J, with 8 bases in between.

The V call is TRBV6-5, the J call TRBJ1-1, with D tentatively TRBD1 (5 bases). CDR1 is MNHEY, CDR2 SVGAGI, per germline. Trimming removed 2 bases from V and 1 base from J, with 11 bases in between. The CDR3 loop spans 15 amino acids. CDR3 nucleotide sequence: TGTGCCAGCAGTTACAGTTCCGGGGGGAACACTGAAGCTTTCTTT. Translated, it gives CASSYSSGGNTEAFF.

This clone was detected only once. The chain carries TRBV25-1 and TRBJ2-3; D is unclear. The CDR3 sequence is 12 residues long. Per the germline V gene, CDR1 is MGHDK and CDR2 is SYGVNS. Trimming shortened V by 2 bases and J by 6 bases, and 6 bases separated the two germline ends. The CDR3 nucleotides read TGTGCCAGCAGTGAACAGAGGGATACGCAGTATTTT. Its protein product is CASSEQRDTQYF.

This chain joins TRBV19 and TRBJ2-5; 7 positions agree with TRBD1. The CDR3 consists of 14 residues. Trimming cost V 4 bases and J 4 bases; bases outside gene matches: 6. The germline CDR1 and CDR2 sequences are LNHDA and SQIVND (reference sequence). In nucleotides, the CDR3 is TGTGCCAGTAGTAACTACAGGGGTGGAGAGACCCAGTACTTC. Translating gives CASSNYRGGETQYF.